One T cell receptor beta chain is described in this entry. The CDR3 has 15 amino acids. Germline lookup yields CDR1 SEHNR and CDR2 FQNEAQ (reference sequence). The J segment lost 9 bases and the V segment lost 5 bases, leaving 13 bases of the junction unmatched. The entry originates in a study of blood T cell repertoires in COVID-19. Method: immunoSEQ multiplex PCR; TCRdb's copy keeps in-frame clones and lacks some. Of roughly 250,000 clones in the sample, about 89% are singletons; the top ten hold around 0.84%. The clonotype was recovered from a man younger than 45 with acute or convalescent COVID-19. The rearrangement uses TRBV7-9 and TRBJ2-4; 7 nucleotides match TRBD1. The material sequenced was peripheral blood. CDR3 nucleotides: TGTGCCAGCAGCCCACAGGGGCAGGTTCGAGGCATTCAGTACTTC. This gives the protein CASSPQGQVRGIQYF.